This entry is about one TCR beta chain. The sample belongs to a study of beta chain features in type 1 diabetes. Reverse transcription of all isolated RNA meant that expressed TCRB transcripts were sequenced. This table comes from immunoSEQ multiplex PCR, and its TCRdb copy is limited to in-frame clones, with some not included. The table has roughly 330,000 clones, approximately 11% seen once. Each of the sorted populations had a purity greater than 98%. Trimming at V came to 8 bases and at J to 1 base, leaving 14 bases not matched to a gene. CDR3 length: 16 residues. Germline CDR1 is MDHEN and CDR2 is SYDVKM.

The receptor comes from a woman in her 30s in good health. The rearrangement uses TRBV28 and TRBJ2-7, with 7 bases aligning to TRBD1. The specimen was naive CD4+ T cells from blood. In nucleotides, the CDR3 is TGTGCCAGCCCCCCCTCACAGGGGCCTTTTTCCTACGAGCAGTACTTC. Encoded protein: CASPPSQGPFSYEQYF.